A selection of T cell receptor beta chains follows, all from one sample in a study of T-cell memory formation after mild COVID-19. TCRdb fed the 5' RACE reads into MiXCR, producing one record per CDR3 protein. Among roughly 600,000 distinct CDR3 sequences listed, 15% to 20% were seen once. The sample consisted of PBMCs or a T cell subset sorted from them (not recorded which). All receptors come from an adult woman who had mild COVID-19 (a few samples of this study predate the infection). Cell type and time point are not known. The CDR3 runs from the conserved cysteine through the conserved F or W. The D gene is left open where the match is weak. Clone size is given for some rows only: seen once, a few or many times, or a class if the clone is expanded.

few TRBJ2-2 TRBV7-3 - TGTGCCAGCAGCACACATGGACCGCTTCCTACCGGGGAGCTGTTTTTT CASSTHGPLPTGELFF
- TRBJ2-7 TRBV10-3 TRBD2 TGTGCCATCAGTGGGACTAGCGGGGTCGAGGCCACCTACGAGCAGTACTTC CAISGTSGVEATYEQYF
many TRBJ1-1 TRBV3-1 - TGTGCCAGCAGCCAACACCACTCTCCCACTGAAGCTTTCTTT CASSQHHSPTEAFF
few TRBJ2-1 TRBV7-9 TRBD2 TGTGCCAGCAGCTTAGGGAGTCTATCGAAGCGGGGGCATTCGAATGAGCAGTTCTTC CASSLGSLSKRGHSNEQFF
many TRBJ2-7 TRBV11-2 TRBD1 TGTGCCAGCAGCTTAGGGCGGGACAGGGCCCACTACGAGCAGTACTTC CASSLGRDRAHYEQYF
few TRBJ1-4 TRBV5-1 - TGCGCCAGCAGCACCGGTCGAACTAATGAAAAACTGTTTTTT CASSTGRTNEKLFF
- TRBJ1-5 TRBV6-4 - TGTGCCAGCAGTGGGAGTCCCGGCCAGCCCCAGCATTTT CASSGSPGQPQHF
- TRBJ2-1 TRBV29-1 TRBD2 TGCAGCGTTGGGGGGACTAGCGGGAGCTCCTACAATGAGCAGTTCTTC CSVGGTSGSSYNEQFF
- TRBJ1-1 TRBV7-8 - TGTGCCAGCACCCCAGGAGGGGGAGGCACTGAAGCTTTCTTT CASTPGGGGTEAFF
- TRBJ2-3 TRBV20-1 - TGCAGTGCTAGAGATTCACCCCCCGGGGATACGCAGTATTTT CSARDSPPGDTQYF
- TRBJ2-7 TRBV7-2 - TGTGCCAGCAGCTTAGTGGCGATAGAGGGGTACGAGCAGTACTTC CASSLVAIEGYEQYF